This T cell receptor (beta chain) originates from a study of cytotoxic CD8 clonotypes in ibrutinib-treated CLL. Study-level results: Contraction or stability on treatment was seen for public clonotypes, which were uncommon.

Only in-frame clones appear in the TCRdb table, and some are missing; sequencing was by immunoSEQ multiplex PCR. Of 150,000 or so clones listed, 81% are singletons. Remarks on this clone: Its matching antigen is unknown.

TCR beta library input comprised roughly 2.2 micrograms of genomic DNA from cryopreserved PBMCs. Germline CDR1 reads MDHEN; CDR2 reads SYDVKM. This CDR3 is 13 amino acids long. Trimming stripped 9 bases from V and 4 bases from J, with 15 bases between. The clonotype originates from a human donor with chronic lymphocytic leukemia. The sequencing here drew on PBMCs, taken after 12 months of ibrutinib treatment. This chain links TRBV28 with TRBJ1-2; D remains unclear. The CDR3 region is CASNKGASYGYTF. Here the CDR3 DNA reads TGTGCCAGTAACAAAGGTGCGAGCTATGGCTACACCTTC.